The clone carrying this T cell receptor beta chain came up once. The entry originates in a study of blood T cell repertoires in COVID-19. Study-level background: PBMCs, B-cell-depleted T cells, or T cells provided the cDNA or gDNA that made up the material.

Recovery among Cohort 3 donors was established by two negative PCRs, clearance, or symptom resolution. This CDR3 region has 16 residues. CDR1 is SGHAT and CDR2 is FQNNGV in the germline V gene. V was cut by 1 base and J by 0 bases, with 10 bases left in between. Study processing details: Nucleated cell counts were estimated from reference gene primer amplification. Produced via immunoSEQ multiplex PCR; TCRdb's table is partial and in-frame only. V and J calls and clone size are those listed in that table; D and trimming were worked out from the DNA. Here the sample spans approximately 270,000 clones, approximately 83% being singletons.

V usage is TRBV11-2 and J usage is TRBJ1-3, with D uncertain. The sample taken for sequencing was PBMCs or T cells enriched from blood (not recorded which). The clonotype originates from a woman between 45 and 60 years old who had recovered from COVID-19. The CDR3 region has the DNA TGTGCCAGCAGCTTAGTCGGGTTATACTCTGGAAACACCATATATTTT. Its protein product is CASSLVGLYSGNTIYF.